This T cell receptor (beta chain) was observed in a study of T cells in Graves' hyperthyroidism and ophthalmopathy. RNA transcripts gave rise to amplified TCR beta CDR3 regions. During a first-round RT-PCR of the TCR CDR3, the HTBI primer set was used. TCRdb re-analysed the multiplex PCR reads in MiXCR, keeping a single row per CDR3 protein. Seen here are hundreds of thousands of distinct CDR3 sequences, over 12% observed once, and the top ten hold around 30%. Under 3 months was the duration of disease in ophthalmopathy patients, who also had a Clinical Activity Score of at least 3 and a NOSPECS grade of at least 4. Diagnostic decisions used clinical symptoms, serum thyroxine and TRAb, thyroid ultrasound and orbital computed tomography. This sample holds PBMCs from under 11 ml fresh peripheral blood. This clonotype originated in a man aged 45 to 65 with Graves' ophthalmopathy. Sequenced: blood.

The CDR3 bases are TGTGCCAGCACCCTTGGGACGGCCTATGGCTACACCTTC. Protein sequence: CASTLGTAYGYTF. The chain carries TRBV6-1 and TRBJ1-2; D possibly corresponds to TRBD1 (5 bases). Germline V gene sequence: CDR1 MNHNS, CDR2 SASEGT. The V end was cut by 7 bases, the J end by 4 bases, with 13 bases between. This CDR3 spans 13 amino acids.